Below are 10 T cell receptor beta chains sequenced from a single sample in a study of blood T cell repertoires in COVID-19. Profiled with immunoSEQ multiplex PCR; TCRdb holds only in-frame clones, not every one. The repertoire holds just under 55,000 clones, with around 86% as singletons. Sequenced: peripheral blood. Every receptor here comes from a woman aged 55-69 years with acute or convalescent COVID-19.

The V and J genes are TRBV6-1 and TRBJ2-5; D is possibly TRBD1 (6 bases). There are 14 residues in the CDR3. Trimming removed 3 bases from V and 4 bases from J, with 12 bases in between. The germline gives CDR1 MNHNS, CDR2 SASEGT. The CDR3 here is CASSDYRRGETQYF. As DNA, the CDR3 is TGTGCCAGCAGTGATTATCGCAGGGGAGAGACCCAGTACTTC.

The chain couples TRBV4-1 to TRBJ2-4; 10 bases map to TRBD2. From germline, CDR1 is MGHRA and CDR2 YSYEKL. CDR3 length: 16 amino acids. V was clipped by 0 bases and J by 6 bases; unmatched bases: 5. The CDR3 coding sequence is TGCGCCAGCAGCCAAGAAGCGGGAGGGACTTTAAACATTCAGTACTTC. Encoded protein: CASSQEAGGTLNIQYF.

This chain links TRBV18 with TRBJ1-1; 7 bases are shared with TRBD1. The germline gives CDR1 KGHSH, CDR2 LQKENI. This CDR3 is built from 12 residues. V lost 3 bases to trimming and J lost 8 bases; unmatched junction nucleotides: 3. CDR3 sequence: CASSPQGVEAFF. CDR3 bases: TGTGCCAGCTCACCGCAGGGGGTCGAAGCTTTCTTT.

The chain has TRBV5-1 and TRBJ2-2; 12 bases fit TRBD2. The CDR3 length is 17 residues. Germline values: CDR1 SGHRS, CDR2 YFSETQ. V was pared by 3 bases and J by 2 bases, with 5 bases of the junction left unmatched. For the CDR3, the DNA is TGCGCCAGCAGCTCAGGACTAGCGGGAATAAACACCGGGGAGCTGTTTTTT. It encodes CASSSGLAGINTGELFF.

The chain employs TRBV2 and TRBJ1-4; tentatively, D is TRBD1 (5 bases). Trimming cost V 3 bases and J 15 bases, with 14 bases left between them. CDR3 length: 12 residues. Germline V gives CDR1 SNHLY, CDR2 FYNNEI. The CDR3 here is CASSDSVGPMFF. Here the CDR3 DNA reads TGTGCCAGCAGTGATTCAGTGGGGCCGATGTTTTTT.

The chain combines TRBV6-5 with TRBJ1-3, with 9 bases fitting TRBD1. The germline V gene encodes CDR1 MNHEY and CDR2 SVGAGI. V shed 5 bases, J shed 2 bases, and the junction held 1 base outside the gene matches. The CDR3 length is 14 residues. This CDR3 is CASSTGGAGNTIYF. The CDR3 DNA reads TGTGCCAGCAGTACAGGGGGCGCTGGAAACACCATATATTTT.

This clone was observed a few times. J is TRBJ2-1 and V is TRBV6-5, with a possible D match to TRBD2 (7 bases). Trimming took off 6 bases at V and 8 bases at J, with 20 bases between the two ends. Germline V gene sequence: CDR1 MNHEY, CDR2 SVGAGI. The CDR3 is made up of 15 amino acids. CDR3 DNA: TGTGCCAGCAGAGGCTCGGGGGGCGGGGAGCATGAGCAGTTCTTC. It yields the protein CASRGSGGGEHEQFF.

The chain joins TRBV5-6 to TRBJ2-2; perhaps TRBD2 as D (5 bases). The ends were cut back, 4 bases at V and 7 bases at J, with 11 bases in the middle. Germline CDR1 and CDR2: SGHDT and YYEEEE. This CDR3 is 13 amino acids long. As DNA, the CDR3 is TGTGCCAGCAGCCAGTTCGGGGACGGGGAGCTGTTTTTT. This gives the protein CASSQFGDGELFF.

This clone was observed once. The CDR3 sequence is CASSPTGPNSPLHF. CDR3 nucleotides: TGTGCCAGCAGTCCGACAGGTCCCAATTCACCCCTCCACTTT. The rearrangement joins TRBV6-5 to TRBJ1-6; weak D call: TRBD1 (6 bases). The V gene's germline CDR1 is MNHEY and CDR2 SVGAGI. The ends were cut back, 5 bases at V and 7 bases at J, with 12 bases in the middle. The length of the CDR3 is 14 residues.

The rearrangement joins TRBV11-2 to TRBJ2-2; D is undetermined. The CDR3 sequence is 15 residues long. V lost 5 bases to trimming and J lost 1 base, with 11 bases between them. CDR1 is SGHAT, CDR2 FQNNGV, per germline. CDR3 sequence reads: CASSPNVKNTGELFF. CDR3 coding DNA: TGTGCCAGCAGCCCCAATGTCAAGAACACCGGGGAGCTGTTTTTT.